The present T cell receptor beta chain was sequenced within a study of T cells in women clearing cervical HPV infection. For the study at large: Case blood was drawn when the lesion was first found; control blood after infection became undetectable.

J gave up 2 bases and V 5 bases, and 8 bases lay outside the gene matches. Germline V CDR1 and CDR2: SEHNR, FQNEAQ (reference sequence). The CDR3 spans 15 residues. Turning to this clone: The CDR3 goes on 3 residues after the read ends, and that part is filled in from the germline J gene.

Clones were read by immunoSEQ multiplex PCR, and TCRdb kept only the in-frame ones, dropping some. The sample holds 48,000 or so clones. V usage is TRBV7-9 and J usage is TRBJ2-5; 7 bases match TRBD1. Sequencing was carried out using blood buffy coat. The receptor's source is a woman between 18 and 70 years old with a cervical HPV16 infection that either progressed to CIN3+ or cleared (not recorded which). CDR3 in amino acids: CASSRKTGKQETQYF. The sequenced CDR3 bases are TGTGCCAGCAGCCGCAAGACAGGGAAACAAGAGACC.